These 24 T cell receptor beta chains share one sample of origin, sequenced in a study of cytomegalovirus exposure and HLA in healthy donors. Only in-frame clones appear in the TCRdb table, and some are missing; sequencing was by immunoSEQ multiplex PCR. The sample has roughly 130,000 clones; nearly 90% are singletons. The specimen sequenced was PBMCs. These receptors came from a man aged 25 to 40 in good health and CMV-seronegative.

V gene TRBV18 combines with J gene TRBJ1-1; 7 positions match TRBD1. This CDR3 is built from 13 residues. Germline values: CDR1 KGHSH, CDR2 LQKENI. Germline trimming cut 3 bases from V and 4 bases from J; bases unmatched to any gene: 2. CDR3 DNA: TGTGCCAGCTCACCTCAGGGGGGCACTGAAGCTTTCTTT. This sequence encodes CASSPQGGTEAFF. Supplemented by reference TRBV18 and TRBJ1-1, the full variable domain reads NAGVMQNPRHLVRRRGQEARLRCSPMKGHSHVYWYRQLPEEGLKFMVYLQKENIIDESGMPKERFSAEFPKEGPSILRIQQVVRGDSAAYFCASSPQGGTEAFFGQGTRLTVV.

This CDR3 is CASSLTGTGNTEAFF. The CDR3 coding sequence is TGCGCCAGCAGCCTCACTGGCACAGGCAACACTGAAGCTTTCTTT. This rearrangement joins TRBV4-3 to TRBJ1-1; D might be TRBD1 (5 bases). The CDR3 covers 15 residues. Germline CDR1 is LGHNA and CDR2 is YSLEER. Trimming left V 4 bases short and J 2 bases short, with 14 bases between.

The genes are TRBV2 and TRBJ2-3; D is perhaps TRBD1 (5 bases). The germline CDR1 and CDR2 sequences are SNHLY and FYNNEI. This CDR3 region has 15 residues. The V gene lost 6 bases and the J gene lost 1 base, with 14 bases spanning the gap. The CDR3 nucleotides are TGTGCCAGCAGCTTCCATCAGGGCGGCACAGATACGCAGTATTTT. Protein product: CASSFHQGGTDTQYF.

A few counts support this clone. V gene TRBV27 combines with J gene TRBJ1-5; D uncertain. CDR3 size: 14 residues. Germline V gene data show CDR1 as MNHEY and CDR2 as SMNVEV (reference sequence). V shed 5 bases and J shed 0 bases, with 8 bases lying between them. The CDR3 coding sequence is TGTGCCAGCAGTATCAGCGGTAGCAATCAGCCCCAGCATTTT. Its translation is CASSISGSNQPQHF.

This chain connects TRBV4-3 to TRBJ2-2; TRBD2 aligns across 9 bases. The germline CDR1 and CDR2 sequences are LGHNA and YSLEER. Unmatched junction bases numbered 7, after V lost 1 base and J lost 4 bases. This CDR3 region has 17 residues. The CDR3 is CASSQVSGGSLTGELFF. CDR3 coding DNA: TGCGCCAGCAGCCAAGTAAGCGGGGGGAGCCTCACCGGGGAGCTGTTTTTT.

The chain combines TRBV7-6 with TRBJ2-3, with D tentatively TRBD2 (7 bases). The germline CDR1 and CDR2 sequences are SGHVS and FNYEAQ. Trimming removed 3 bases from V and 3 bases from J, with 13 bases in between. The CDR3 is 15 residues long. CDR3 in amino acids: CASSFGGLGTDTQYF. Written as DNA, the CDR3 is TGTGCCAGCAGCTTCGGGGGGCTGGGTACAGATACGCAGTATTTT. The full variable domain, in which reference TRBV7-6 and TRBJ2-3 provide the parts outside the CDR3, is GAGVSQSPRYKVTKRGQDVALRCDPISGHVSLYWYRQALGQGPEFLTYFNYEAQQDKSGLPNDRFSAERPEGSISTLTIQRTEQRDSAMYRCASSFGGLGTDTQYFGPGTRLTVL.

The CDR3 reads CASSSTGLTPYEQYF. DNA for the CDR3: TGTGCCAGCAGCTCGACTGGACTAACACCTTACGAGCAGTACTTC. This sequence joins TRBV7-6 and TRBJ2-7; weak D call: TRBD2 (6 bases). Germline CDR1 is SGHVS and CDR2 is FNYEAQ. Trimming took 4 bases from V and 4 from J, leaving 17 bases between them. CDR3 length: 15 residues.

This clone was counted once. V and J are TRBV29-1 and TRBJ1-2; TRBD1 might be the D (5 bases). Trimming left V 4 bases short and J 4 bases short, with 10 bases between. The CDR3 spans 12 residues. Germline assignment: CDR1 SQVTM and CDR2 ANQGSEA. The CDR3 region is CSVVPGGYGYTF. The DNA of the CDR3 is TGCAGCGTTGTTCCCGGGGGCTATGGCTACACCTTC.

The V call is TRBV7-8, the J call TRBJ1-1, with D unclear. The V and J ends lost 3 bases and 0 bases respectively, with 8 bases between them. This CDR3 has 14 residues. Germline V gives CDR1 SGHVS, CDR2 FQNEAQ. CDR3 bases: TGTGCCAGCAGCTTGCGGGCCATGAACACTGAAGCTTTCTTT. It translates to CASSLRAMNTEAFF.

The chain joins TRBV4-3 to TRBJ1-1; TRBD1 might be the D (5 bases). Germline V gives CDR1 LGHNA, CDR2 YSLEER. The CDR3 loop spans 18 amino acids. V gave up 0 bases and J gave up 0 bases, with 17 bases separating them. CDR3 loop: CASSQDLGTPDLNTEAFF. CDR3 bases: TGCGCCAGCAGCCAAGATCTCGGGACTCCAGACCTGAACACTGAAGCTTTCTTT.

The rearrangement uses TRBV7-9 and TRBJ2-3; TRBD2 agrees at 9 bases. Germline V gene lookup returns CDR1 SEHNR and CDR2 FQNEAQ (reference sequence). Losses at the gene ends were 5 bases for V and 2 bases for J; bases not matched to a gene: 11. The length of the CDR3 is 17 residues. The CDR3 loop is CASSPIGAGGPTDTQYF. The CDR3 region has the DNA TGTGCCAGCAGCCCAATAGGAGCGGGGGGACCCACAGATACGCAGTATTTT.

This clone was seen a few times. The V gene is TRBV4-2, the J gene TRBJ2-3, with 12 bases identical to TRBD2. The CDR3 extends over 19 amino acids. J gave up 9 bases and V 3 bases, and 19 bases lay outside the gene matches. Germline V gene sequence: CDR1 LGHNA, CDR2 YNFKEQ. This CDR3 is CASSHEPFLLAGGPGTQYF. The CDR3 DNA is TGTGCCAGCAGCCACGAGCCCTTCCTTCTAGCGGGGGGGCCGGGGACGCAGTATTTT.

This chain connects TRBV5-1 to TRBJ1-1; the match to TRBD1 covers 7 bases. Losses at the gene ends were 0 bases for V and 4 bases for J; bases not matched to a gene: 3. CDR1 and CDR2 (germline): SGHRS, YFSETQ. The length of the CDR3 is 14 residues. In DNA form, the CDR3 reads TGCGCCAGCAGCTTGGAACAGGGGCGCACTGAAGCTTTCTTT. Its protein is CASSLEQGRTEAFF.

V and J are TRBV18 and TRBJ2-2; D remains ambiguous. CDR1 and CDR2 from the germline V gene are KGHSH and LQKENI. The V gene lost 0 bases and the J gene lost 2 bases, with 4 bases spanning the gap. This CDR3 region has 14 residues. CDR3: CASSPPPNTGELFF. The CDR3 coding sequence is TGTGCCAGCTCACCACCCCCAAACACCGGGGAGCTGTTTTTT.

The chain is built from TRBV5-1 and TRBJ1-1; TRBD1 might be the D (6 bases). Looked up from germline, CDR1 is SGHRS and CDR2 is YFSETQ. Trimming removed 4 bases at V and 8 bases at J, with 9 bases between. This CDR3 spans 11 amino acids. CDR3 DNA: TGCGCCAGCAGCCCGGGGACAGAAGCTTTCTTT. Translated, it gives CASSPGTEAFF.

The chain has TRBV6-1 and TRBJ1-2; 9 bases are shared with TRBD1. V lost 6 bases, J lost 4 bases, and 6 bases stayed unmatched. The germline V gene encodes CDR1 MNHNS and CDR2 SASEGT. The CDR3 runs 14 residues. CDR3 residues: CASRSRDRAYGYTF. The CDR3 DNA reads TGTGCCAGCAGGAGCCGGGACAGGGCCTATGGCTACACCTTC.

The chain recombines TRBV7-9 with TRBJ2-7; D is perhaps TRBD1 (6 bases). This CDR3 spans 15 amino acids. Germline CDR1 is SEHNR and CDR2 is FQNEAQ (reference sequence). V gave up 5 bases and J gave up 0 bases, with 14 bases separating them. The CDR3 sequence is CASSDGTIDSYEQYF. Written as DNA, the CDR3 is TGTGCCAGCAGCGACGGGACAATTGACTCCTACGAGCAGTACTTC.

This chain connects TRBV14 to TRBJ1-2; maybe TRBD1 (5 bases). This CDR3 is 15 amino acids long. Germline V gene sequence: CDR1 SGHDN, CDR2 FVKESK. Trimming pared 0 bases from V and 4 bases from J, leaving 12 bases between. The chain's CDR3 is CASSQDPGESYGYTF. In nucleotides, the CDR3 is TGTGCCAGCAGCCAAGATCCGGGGGAGTCCTATGGCTACACCTTC.

This chain uses TRBV29-1 with TRBJ2-1, with D possibly TRBD1 on 6 matching bases. This CDR3 has 14 amino acids. Trimming left V 7 bases short and J 3 bases short, with 16 bases between. Germline CDR1 and CDR2: SQVTM and ANQGSEA. CDR3 sequence: CSAMGRGYYNEQFF. For the CDR3, the DNA is TGCAGCGCTATGGGCAGGGGCTACTACAATGAGCAGTTCTTC.

This chain joins TRBV7-9 and TRBJ2-3; possible D gene TRBD1, 6 bases. The V end was cut by 1 base, the J end by 5 bases, with 7 bases between. CDR1 is SEHNR and CDR2 is FQNEAQ in the germline V gene (reference sequence). The CDR3 is 13 residues long. The CDR3 nucleotides read TGTGCCAGCAGCTTAGGGGGGCTAGATACGCAGTATTTT. Translated, it gives CASSLGGLDTQYF.

This chain joins TRBV11-2 and TRBJ2-1; 9 positions match TRBD2. With V trimmed by 5 bases and J by 3 bases, 5 bases remained unmatched. This CDR3 is 15 amino acids long. From germline, CDR1 is SGHAT and CDR2 FQNNGV. The CDR3 DNA reads as TGTGCCAGCAGCCCGAGCGGGGGGCACTACAATGAGCAGTTCTTC. It encodes CASSPSGGHYNEQFF.

V is TRBV18 and J is TRBJ1-5; D not certain. V lost 3 bases and J 4 bases, leaving 10 bases between the germline ends. The CDR3 extends over 14 amino acids. Germline V gene sequence: CDR1 KGHSH, CDR2 LQKENI. DNA for the CDR3: TGTGCCAGCTCACCTCGGTACGAGAATCAGCCCCAGCATTTT. Protein: CASSPRYENQPQHF.

The CDR3 reads CASSPWAPGETQYF. In DNA form, the CDR3 reads TGTGCCAGCAGTCCCTGGGCCCCCGGAGAGACCCAGTACTTC. The chain couples TRBV2 to TRBJ2-5; no definite D call. The CDR3 extends over 14 amino acids. Germline CDR1 reads SNHLY; CDR2 reads FYNNEI. V dropped 5 bases and J dropped 4 bases, with 14 bases sitting between them.

The CDR3 sequence: CASSIPGSQETQYF. Here the CDR3 DNA reads TGTGCCAGTAGTATCCCAGGGTCACAAGAGACCCAGTACTTC. V usage is TRBV19 and J usage is TRBJ2-5, with D perhaps TRBD1 (5 bases). Germline V gives CDR1 LNHDA, CDR2 SQIVND (reference sequence). V lost 3 bases and J lost 2, with 10 bases in between. The CDR3 runs 14 residues.